This T cell receptor (beta chain) was retrieved from a study of T cell responses to AZD1222 COVID-19 vaccine. With 7 bases clipped from V and 5 bases from J, the junction kept 6 bases outside the gene matches. The CDR3 is 13 residues long. Produced via immunoSEQ multiplex PCR; TCRdb's table is partial and in-frame only. Altogether some 160,000 clones are present, about nine tenths being singletons, with the ten largest covering 5.5%. Comments on this clone: The antigen is undetermined.

General study results and limits: Repertoire collection took place solely once the T cell response had peaked. Among vaccine-associated CD4 TCRs, coverage spanned spike, with dominance at 160-218 and 743-854.

The chain combines TRBV12-3 or TRBV12-4 with TRBJ2-5; 8 bases fit TRBD1. The sample was peripheral blood, taken on day 0 of AZD1222 vaccination. This receptor was identified in an adult in good health. The CDR3 loop is CASKLSGGETQYF. The CDR3 DNA follows: TGTGCCAGCAAGCTATCAGGGGGCGAGACCCAGTACTTC.